This passage covers 4 T cell receptor beta chains from one sample sequenced in a study of T cells in Graves' hyperthyroidism and ophthalmopathy. The CDR3 regions of TCR beta were amplified from RNA transcripts. First-round RT-PCR targeting the TCR CDR3 was performed with the HTBI primer set. TCRdb re-called the multiplex PCR reads through MiXCR, storing one row per CDR3 protein. The data show around 300,000 distinct CDR3 sequences, roughly an eighth seen once. Sequencing was done on a sample of blood. These TCRs come from a woman in her forties with Graves' hyperthyroidism.

The gene calls are TRBV20-1 and TRBJ2-7; 9 bases line up with TRBD2. From germline, CDR1 is DFQATT and CDR2 SNEGSKA (reference sequence). V was clipped by 0 bases and J by 3 bases; unmatched bases: 9. This CDR3 comprises 16 residues. This CDR3 is CSARDSFSGRIYEQYF. CDR3 bases: TGCAGTGCTAGAGATAGTTTTAGCGGGAGAATCTACGAGCAGTACTTC.

This clonotype was counted at least ten times. V is TRBV3-1 and J is TRBJ2-3, with D uncertain. The V and J ends lost 0 bases and 1 base respectively, with 11 bases between them. CDR1 is LGHDT, CDR2 YNNKEL, per germline (reference sequence). The CDR3 is 16 amino acids. The CDR3 sequence: CASSQERWKGTDTQYF. The CDR3 DNA follows: TGTGCCAGCAGCCAAGAACGTTGGAAGGGCACAGATACGCAGTATTTT.

This clonotype came up many times. The chain couples TRBV5-5 to TRBJ1-1; 8 bases are a match to TRBD1. Germline V CDR1 and CDR2: SGHKS, YYEKEE (reference sequence). Trimming took 2 bases from V and 2 from J; bases not matched to a gene: 5. The CDR3 has 15 residues. CDR3 loop: CASSLDRGLNTEAFF. The CDR3 bases are TGTGCCAGCAGCTTAGACAGGGGCCTTAACACTGAAGCTTTCTTT.

This clonotype was found a few times. A much larger clonotype is one base distant, so this may be a read error. In DNA, the CDR3 is TGTGCCAGCAGTGGAATGAGCCAAAATCAGCCCCAGCATTTT. It specifies CASSGMSQNQPQHF. This chain uses TRBV2 with TRBJ1-5; D gene unclear. The germline gives CDR1 SNHLY, CDR2 FYNNEI. With 4 bases removed from V and 4 bases from J, the gap between germline ends came to 11 bases. The CDR3 covers 14 residues.